This T cell receptor (beta chain) is drawn from a study of T cells in localized non-small cell lung cancer. Whole-study results and caveats: Researchers found a median 57 of the top 100 tumor clones in adjacent lung. Elevated circulating T cell density in blood was associated with longer overall survival.

Trimming removed 2 bases at V and 6 bases at J, with 13 bases between. Germline CDR1 reads SGHTA; CDR2 reads FQGTGA. This CDR3 has 14 amino acids. Assay: immunoSEQ multiplex PCR; the TCRdb copy retains only in-frame clones and omits some. In the table there are under 20,000 clones, around 90% of which are singletons. Notes on this clone: Its specificity is unknown.

This clonotype originated in a woman between 40 and 69 years old with stage I lung adenocarcinoma. The sample consisted of peripheral blood, taken before any cancer treatment. This chain connects TRBV7-3 to TRBJ1-1; unclear D gene. In nucleotides, the CDR3 is TGTGCCAGCAGCTTATCCGTTTCTATCTCTGAAGCTTTCTTT. It encodes CASSLSVSISEAFF.